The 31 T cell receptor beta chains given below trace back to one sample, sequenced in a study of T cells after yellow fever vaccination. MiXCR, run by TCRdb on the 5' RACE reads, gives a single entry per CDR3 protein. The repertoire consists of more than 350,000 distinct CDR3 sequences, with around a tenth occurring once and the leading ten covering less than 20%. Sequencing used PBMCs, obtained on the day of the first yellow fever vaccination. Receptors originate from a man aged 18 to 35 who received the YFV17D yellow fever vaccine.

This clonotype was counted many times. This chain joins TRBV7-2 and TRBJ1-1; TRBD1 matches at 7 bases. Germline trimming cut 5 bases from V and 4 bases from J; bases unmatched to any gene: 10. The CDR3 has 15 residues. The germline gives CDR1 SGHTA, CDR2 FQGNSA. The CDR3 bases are TGTGCCAGCAGCGCGACAGGGTCTAGTGTCACTGAAGCTTTCTTT. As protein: CASSATGSSVTEAFF.

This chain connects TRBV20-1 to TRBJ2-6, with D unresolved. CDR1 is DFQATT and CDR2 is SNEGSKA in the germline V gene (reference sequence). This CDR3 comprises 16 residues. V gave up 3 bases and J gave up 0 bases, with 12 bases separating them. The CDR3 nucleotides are TGCAGTGCTAGCACCGTCAGGAACTCTGGGGCCAACGTCCTGACTTTC. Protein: CSASTVRNSGANVLTF.

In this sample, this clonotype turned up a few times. The CDR3 bases are TGTGCCAGCAGCTCCCGGGACAGGAGTAATGAAAAACTGTTTTTT. Translating it yields CASSSRDRSNEKLFF. The chain carries TRBV7-9 and TRBJ1-4, with 8 positions matching TRBD1. Losses at the gene ends were 4 bases for V and 4 bases for J; bases not matched to a gene: 5. The CDR3 is 15 residues long. Germline CDR1 is SEHNR and CDR2 is FQNEAQ (reference sequence).

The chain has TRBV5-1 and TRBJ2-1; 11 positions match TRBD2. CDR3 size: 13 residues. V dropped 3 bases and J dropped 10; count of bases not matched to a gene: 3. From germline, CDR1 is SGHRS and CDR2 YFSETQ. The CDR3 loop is CASSYPSGGEQFF. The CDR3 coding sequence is TGCGCCAGCAGCTACCCTAGCGGGGGGGAGCAGTTCTTC.

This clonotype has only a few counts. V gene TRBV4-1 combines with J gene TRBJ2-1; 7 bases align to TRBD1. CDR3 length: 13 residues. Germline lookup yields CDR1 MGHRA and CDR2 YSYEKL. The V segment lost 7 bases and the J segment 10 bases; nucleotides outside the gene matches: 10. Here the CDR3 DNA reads TGCGCCAGCACCTTTACAGGGGCAGGGGAGCAGTTCTTC. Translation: CASTFTGAGEQFF.

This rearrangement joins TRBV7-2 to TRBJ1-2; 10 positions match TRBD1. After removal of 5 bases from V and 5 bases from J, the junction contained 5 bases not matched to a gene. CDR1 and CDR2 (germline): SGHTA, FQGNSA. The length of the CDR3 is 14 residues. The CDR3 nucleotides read TGTGCCAGCAGCCAGGACAGGGGGACATATGGCTACACCTTC. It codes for CASSQDRGTYGYTF. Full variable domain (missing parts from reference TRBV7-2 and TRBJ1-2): GAGVSQSPSNKVTEKGKDVELRCDPISGHTALYWYRQSLGQGLEFLIYFQGNSAPDKSGLPSDRFSAERTGGSVSTLTIQRTQQEDSAVYLCASSQDRGTYGYTFGSGTRLTVV.

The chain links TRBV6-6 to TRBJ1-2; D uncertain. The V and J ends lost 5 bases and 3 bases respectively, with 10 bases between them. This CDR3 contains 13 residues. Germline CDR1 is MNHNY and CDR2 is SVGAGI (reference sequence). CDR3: CASSNPEDYGYTF. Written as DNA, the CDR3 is TGTGCCAGCAGTAACCCAGAGGACTATGGCTACACCTTC.

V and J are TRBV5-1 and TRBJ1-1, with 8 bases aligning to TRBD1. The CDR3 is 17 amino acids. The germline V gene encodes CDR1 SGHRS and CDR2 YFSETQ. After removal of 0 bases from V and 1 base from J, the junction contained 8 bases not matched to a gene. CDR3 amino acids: CASSLDAGGQRNTEAFF. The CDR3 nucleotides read TGCGCCAGCAGCTTGGACGCAGGGGGCCAAAGGAACACTGAAGCTTTCTTT.

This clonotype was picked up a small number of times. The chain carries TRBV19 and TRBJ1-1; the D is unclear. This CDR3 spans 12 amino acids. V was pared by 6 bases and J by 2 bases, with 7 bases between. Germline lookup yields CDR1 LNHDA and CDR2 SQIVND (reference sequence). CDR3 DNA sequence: TGTGCCAGTAGCCACAAAAACACTGAAGCTTTCTTT. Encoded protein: CASSHKNTEAFF.

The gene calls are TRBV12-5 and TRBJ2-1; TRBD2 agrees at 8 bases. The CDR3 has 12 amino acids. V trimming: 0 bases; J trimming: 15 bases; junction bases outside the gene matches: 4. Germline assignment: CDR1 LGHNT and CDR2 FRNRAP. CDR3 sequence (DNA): TGTGCTAGTGGTTTGGTCCCGGGGGGGGTGTTCTTC. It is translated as CASGLVPGGVFF.

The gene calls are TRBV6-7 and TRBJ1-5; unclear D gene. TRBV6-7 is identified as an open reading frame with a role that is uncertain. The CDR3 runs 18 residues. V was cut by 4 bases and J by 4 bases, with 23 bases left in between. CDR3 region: CASSSHPFRGHLNQPQHF. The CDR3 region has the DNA TGTGCCAGCAGTTCCCACCCATTTCGTGGCCATCTAAATCAGCCCCAGCATTTT.

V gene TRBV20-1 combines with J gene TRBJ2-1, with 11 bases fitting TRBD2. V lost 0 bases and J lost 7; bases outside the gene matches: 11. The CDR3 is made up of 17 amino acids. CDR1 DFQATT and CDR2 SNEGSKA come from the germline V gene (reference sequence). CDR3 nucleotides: TGCAGTGCTAGAGATCTCGAAATAGCGGGGGGGCCTAATGAGCAGTTCTTC. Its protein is CSARDLEIAGGPNEQFF.

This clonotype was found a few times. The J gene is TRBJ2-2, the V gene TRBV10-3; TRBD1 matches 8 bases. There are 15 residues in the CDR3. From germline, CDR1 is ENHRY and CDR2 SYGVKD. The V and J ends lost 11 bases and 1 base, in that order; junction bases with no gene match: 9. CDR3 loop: CAARSGTGNTGELFF. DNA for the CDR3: TGTGCCGCCAGATCCGGGACAGGGAACACCGGGGAGCTGTTTTTT.

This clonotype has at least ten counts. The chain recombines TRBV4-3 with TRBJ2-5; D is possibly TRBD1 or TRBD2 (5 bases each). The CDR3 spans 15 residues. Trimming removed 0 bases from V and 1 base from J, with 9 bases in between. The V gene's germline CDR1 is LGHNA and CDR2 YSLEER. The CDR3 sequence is CASSQDMRGQETQYF. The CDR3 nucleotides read TGCGCCAGCAGCCAAGATATGAGGGGCCAAGAGACCCAGTACTTC.

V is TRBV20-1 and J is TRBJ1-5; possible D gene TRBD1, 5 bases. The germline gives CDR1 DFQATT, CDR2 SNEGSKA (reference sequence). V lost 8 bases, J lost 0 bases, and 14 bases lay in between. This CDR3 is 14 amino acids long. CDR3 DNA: TGCAGTCAATCTTCCGGGGGTAGCAATCAGCCCCAGCATTTT. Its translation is CSQSSGGSNQPQHF.

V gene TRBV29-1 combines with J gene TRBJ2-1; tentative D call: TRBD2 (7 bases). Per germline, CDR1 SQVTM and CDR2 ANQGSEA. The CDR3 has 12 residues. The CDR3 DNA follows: TGCATCACCGGGGGGCGCGACAATGAGCAGTTCTTC. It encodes CITGGRDNEQFF.

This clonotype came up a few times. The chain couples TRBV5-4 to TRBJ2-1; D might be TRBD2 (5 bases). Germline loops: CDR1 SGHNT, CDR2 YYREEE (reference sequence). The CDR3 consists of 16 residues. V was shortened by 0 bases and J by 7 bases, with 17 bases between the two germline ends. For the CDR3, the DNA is TGTGCCAGCAGCTTGGACGGTCCAGCGGAACTTAATGAGCAGTTCTTC. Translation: CASSLDGPAELNEQFF.

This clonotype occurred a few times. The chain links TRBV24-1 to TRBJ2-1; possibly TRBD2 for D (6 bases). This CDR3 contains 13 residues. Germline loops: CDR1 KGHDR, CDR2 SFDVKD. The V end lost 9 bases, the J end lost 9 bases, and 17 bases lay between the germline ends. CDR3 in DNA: TGTGCCACCGGGGAGGCCGCAACGGGTGAGCAGTTCTTC. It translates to CATGEAATGEQFF.

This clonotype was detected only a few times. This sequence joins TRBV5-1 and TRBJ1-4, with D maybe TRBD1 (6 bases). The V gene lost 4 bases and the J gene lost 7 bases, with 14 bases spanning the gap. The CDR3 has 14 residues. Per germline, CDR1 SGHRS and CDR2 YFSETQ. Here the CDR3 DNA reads TGCGCCAGCAGCAGGGAGGGGGTCGGTGAAAAACTGTTTTTT. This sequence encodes CASSREGVGEKLFF.

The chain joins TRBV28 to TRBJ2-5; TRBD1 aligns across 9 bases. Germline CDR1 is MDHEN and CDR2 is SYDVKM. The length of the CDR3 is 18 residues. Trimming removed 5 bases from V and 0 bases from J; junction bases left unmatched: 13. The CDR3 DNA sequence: TGTGCCAGCAGTCCCATTCTGGGACAGGGAGAGTACCAAGAGACCCAGTACTTC. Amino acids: CASSPILGQGEYQETQYF.

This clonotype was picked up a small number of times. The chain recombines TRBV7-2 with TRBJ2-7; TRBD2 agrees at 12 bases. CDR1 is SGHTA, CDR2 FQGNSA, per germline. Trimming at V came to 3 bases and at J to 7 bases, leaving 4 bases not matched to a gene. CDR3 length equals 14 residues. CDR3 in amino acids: CASSFTSGGREQYV. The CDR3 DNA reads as TGTGCCAGCAGCTTTACTAGCGGGGGGCGGGAGCAGTACGTC.

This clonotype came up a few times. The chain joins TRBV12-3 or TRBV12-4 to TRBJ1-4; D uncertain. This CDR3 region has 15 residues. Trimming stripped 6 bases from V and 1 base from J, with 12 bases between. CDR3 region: CASRTGRVTNEKLFF. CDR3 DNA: TGTGCCAGCAGGACCGGGCGAGTAACTAATGAAAAACTGTTTTTT.

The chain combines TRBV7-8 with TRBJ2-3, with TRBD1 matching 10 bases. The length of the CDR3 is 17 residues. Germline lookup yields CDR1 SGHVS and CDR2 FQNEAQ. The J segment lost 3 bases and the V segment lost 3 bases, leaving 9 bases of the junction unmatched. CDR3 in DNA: TGTGCCAGCAGCTTGCGGGCCCCGGGACAGGGGACAGATACGCAGTATTTT. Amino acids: CASSLRAPGQGTDTQYF.

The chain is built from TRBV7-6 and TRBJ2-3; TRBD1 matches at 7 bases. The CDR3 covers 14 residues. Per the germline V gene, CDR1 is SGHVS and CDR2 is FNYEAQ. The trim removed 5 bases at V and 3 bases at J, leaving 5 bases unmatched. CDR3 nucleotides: TGTGCCAGCAGCCCCGTCAGGGGGACAGATACGCAGTATTTT. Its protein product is CASSPVRGTDTQYF.

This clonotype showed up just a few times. CDR3 bases: TGTGCCAGCAGCTTAGGCCTCGGGACCGGCACTGAAGCTTTCTTT. This translates into CASSLGLGTGTEAFF. The chain has TRBV13 and TRBJ1-1; D may be TRBD1 (5 bases). From germline, CDR1 is PRHDT and CDR2 FYEKMQ (reference sequence). Trimming took off 0 bases at V and 4 bases at J, with 12 bases between the two ends. The CDR3 loop spans 15 amino acids.

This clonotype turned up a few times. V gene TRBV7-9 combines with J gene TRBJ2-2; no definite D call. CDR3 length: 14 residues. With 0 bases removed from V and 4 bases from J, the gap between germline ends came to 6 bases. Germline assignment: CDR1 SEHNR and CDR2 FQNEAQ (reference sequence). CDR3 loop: CASSLATTTGELFF. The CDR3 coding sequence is TGTGCCAGCAGCTTAGCCACAACCACCGGGGAGCTGTTTTTT.

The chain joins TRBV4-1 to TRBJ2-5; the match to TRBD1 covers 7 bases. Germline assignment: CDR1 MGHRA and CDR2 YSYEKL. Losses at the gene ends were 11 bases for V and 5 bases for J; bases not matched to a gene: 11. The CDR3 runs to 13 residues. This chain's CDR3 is CAGARGFGETQYF. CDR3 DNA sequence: TGCGCCGGGGCCAGGGGGTTTGGTGAGACCCAGTACTTC.

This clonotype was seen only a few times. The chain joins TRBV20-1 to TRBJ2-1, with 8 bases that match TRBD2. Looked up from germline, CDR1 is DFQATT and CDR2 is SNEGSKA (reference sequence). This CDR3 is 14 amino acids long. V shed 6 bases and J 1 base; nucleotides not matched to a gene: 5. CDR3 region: CSARRGGSYNEQFF. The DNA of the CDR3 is TGCAGTGCACGCCGGGGGGGATCCTACAATGAGCAGTTCTTC.

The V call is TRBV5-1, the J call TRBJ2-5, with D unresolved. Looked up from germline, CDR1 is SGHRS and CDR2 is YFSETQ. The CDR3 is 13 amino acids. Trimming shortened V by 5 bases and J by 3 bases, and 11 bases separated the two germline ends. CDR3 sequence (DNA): TGCGCCAGCAGATCGGGCTGGGAAGAGACCCAGTACTTC. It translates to CASRSGWEETQYF.

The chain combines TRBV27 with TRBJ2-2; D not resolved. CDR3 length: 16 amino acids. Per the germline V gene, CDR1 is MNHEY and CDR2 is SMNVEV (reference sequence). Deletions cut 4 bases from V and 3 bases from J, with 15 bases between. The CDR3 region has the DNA TGTGCCAGCAGTTCCTGGGCCCCTCTTGACACCGGGGAGCTGTTTTTT. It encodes CASSSWAPLDTGELFF.

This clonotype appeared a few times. The CDR3 DNA is TGTGCCAGCAGTTACTCGACCGTATCTAATGAGCAGTTCTTC. It specifies CASSYSTVSNEQFF. The chain uses TRBV6-2 or TRBV6-3 and TRBJ2-1; no clear D gene. The CDR3 is 14 residues long. Trimming pared 0 bases from V and 7 bases from J, leaving 10 bases between. From germline, CDR1 is MNHEY and CDR2 SVGEGT.